These 15 T cell receptor beta chains were all obtained from the same sample, sequenced in a study of T cells in tumors after PD-1 blockade. Profiling relied on immunoSEQ multiplex PCR, and the TCRdb table lists in-frame clones only, not all of them. The sample carries about 59,000 clones, about 82% recorded once. Sequenced here: PBMCs, sampled before anti-PD-1 treatment. These receptors were obtained from a human donor with basal cell carcinoma.

The rearrangement links TRBV20-1 to TRBJ2-7, with D unresolved. The CDR3 is made up of 12 amino acids. Germline V gene data show CDR1 as DFQATT and CDR2 as SNEGSKA (reference sequence). Trimming removed 3 bases from V and 5 bases from J, with 11 bases in between. CDR3 protein: CSASQNANEQYF. DNA for the CDR3: TGCAGTGCTAGTCAAAACGCCAACGAGCAGTACTTC.

The chain uses TRBV18 and TRBJ2-7, with a possible D match to TRBD1 (5 bases). Trimming removed 4 bases at V and 0 bases at J, with 13 bases between. Per the germline V gene, CDR1 is KGHSH and CDR2 is LQKENI. The CDR3 consists of 15 residues. For the CDR3, the DNA is TGTGCCAGCTCACTCTCACAGGACGGCTCCTACGAGCAGTACTTC. Residues: CASSLSQDGSYEQYF.

The chain links TRBV27 to TRBJ1-4; 11 bases match TRBD1. The CDR3 runs to 16 residues. V dropped 7 bases and J dropped 7; count of bases not matched to a gene: 11. Germline V lookup: CDR1 MNHEY, CDR2 SMNVEV (reference sequence). In DNA, the CDR3 is TGTGCCAGCACGTTCAGGGGAGGGACAGGGGGTGAAAAACTGTTTTTT. Translated: CASTFRGGTGGEKLFF.

The chain joins TRBV19 to TRBJ2-4, with TRBD1 matching 8 bases. Germline CDR1 and CDR2: LNHDA and SQIVND (reference sequence). This CDR3 is built from 17 residues. Trimming at V came to 2 bases and at J to 1 base, leaving 7 bases not matched to a gene. The DNA of the CDR3 is TGTGCCAGTAGTATAACTTGGCGGGACAGGGCCAAAAACATTCAGTACTTC. Translation gives CASSITWRDRAKNIQYF.

This clone was seen once. The V gene is TRBV5-4, the J gene TRBJ1-2; 8 positions agree with TRBD1. V shed 3 bases and J 3 bases; nucleotides not matched to a gene: 7. Germline V gene data show CDR1 as SGHNT and CDR2 as YYREEE (reference sequence). The CDR3 runs to 15 residues. CDR3 sequence: CASSSRQGRYYGYTF. The CDR3 coding sequence is TGTGCCAGCAGCTCAAGACAGGGGAGATACTATGGCTACACCTTC.

The chain joins TRBV30 to TRBJ2-5; D uncertain. Trimming stripped 1 base from V and 4 bases from J, with 10 bases between. Germline loops: CDR1 GTSNPN, CDR2 SVGIG (reference sequence). The CDR3 has 13 residues. The CDR3 here is CAWSDTAGETQYF. DNA of the CDR3: TGTGCCTGGAGTGATACCGCCGGAGAGACCCAGTACTTC. The full variable domain, in which reference TRBV30 and TRBJ2-5 provide the parts outside the CDR3, is SQTIHQWPATLVQPVGSPLSLECTVEGTSNPNLYWYRQAAGRGLQLLFYSVGIGQISSEVPQNLSASRPQDRQFILSSKKLLLSDSGFYLCAWSDTAGETQYFGPGTRLLVL.

The chain carries TRBV27 and TRBJ2-4, with D tentatively TRBD1 (6 bases). This CDR3 is built from 13 residues. Trimming removed 10 bases at V and 9 bases at J, with 19 bases between. The germline V gene has CDR1 MNHEY and CDR2 SMNVEV (reference sequence). The CDR3 DNA follows: TGTGCCACCCAAACCGGGACAAATGGCATTCAGTACTTC. Residues: CATQTGTNGIQYF.

The chain combines TRBV5-1 with TRBJ2-3; tentative D call: TRBD1 (5 bases). CDR3 length: 14 residues. The germline V gene encodes CDR1 SGHRS and CDR2 YFSETQ. Trimming took 3 bases from V and 2 from J, leaving 10 bases between them. The CDR3 DNA is TGCGCCAGCAGCTCAAGACAGTACACAGATACGCAGTATTTT. It specifies CASSSRQYTDTQYF.

The rearrangement uses TRBV7-9 and TRBJ2-7; D is unclear. Trimming cost V 4 bases and J 3 bases, with 16 bases left between them. Per germline, CDR1 SEHNR and CDR2 FQNEAQ (reference sequence). This CDR3 spans 15 amino acids. CDR3: CASSSNQVSSYEQYF. DNA for the CDR3: TGTGCCAGCAGCTCAAATCAGGTATCCAGCTACGAGCAGTACTTC.

This clone appeared a few times. This rearrangement joins TRBV7-2 to TRBJ2-2; D unclear. Germline V lookup: CDR1 SGHTA, CDR2 FQGNSA. Trimming took off 3 bases at V and 1 base at J, with 6 bases between the two ends. The CDR3 is 14 amino acids. The CDR3 is CASSFTRNTGELFF. The CDR3 DNA follows: TGTGCCAGCAGCTTCACACGGAACACCGGGGAGCTGTTTTTT.

The CDR3 DNA follows: TGTGCCAGCAAGGGACAGGGGATTAATCAGCCCCAGCATTTT. It specifies CASKGQGINQPQHF. The chain joins TRBV2 to TRBJ1-5, with 10 bases matching TRBD1. Germline V gives CDR1 SNHLY, CDR2 FYNNEI. CDR3 length: 14 residues. With V trimmed by 7 bases and J by 4 bases, 4 bases remained unmatched.

This clone was observed a handful of times. The chain employs TRBV3-1 (or the pseudogene TRBV3-2) and TRBJ2-7; D is unclear. The V end lost 3 bases, the J end lost 4 bases, and 10 bases lay between the germline ends. Looked up from germline, CDR1 is LGHDT and CDR2 is YNNKEL (reference sequence). This CDR3 is 13 amino acids long. CDR3: CASSQSPSYEQYF. CDR3 in DNA: TGTGCCAGCAGCCAGTCCCCGAGTTACGAGCAGTACTTC.

The chain links TRBV5-1 to TRBJ2-5; 10 nucleotides agree with TRBD2. The germline gives CDR1 SGHRS, CDR2 YFSETQ. The CDR3 covers 17 residues. J lost 3 bases, V lost 5 bases, and 13 bases had no gene match. In DNA, the CDR3 is TGCGCCAGCAGACACACTAGCGGGGAAACCAAAAAAGAGACCCAGTACTTC. Translating gives CASRHTSGETKKETQYF.

The chain carries TRBV5-1 and TRBJ1-1, with TRBD1 matching 8 bases. Germline CDR1 reads SGHRS; CDR2 reads YFSETQ. V lost 3 bases and J lost 1; bases outside the gene matches: 2. The CDR3 is 14 amino acids. Here the CDR3 DNA reads TGCGCCAGCAGCTCAGGACAGGGGAACACTGAAGCTTTCTTT. Protein product: CASSSGQGNTEAFF.

The chain uses TRBV25-1 and TRBJ2-7; TRBD1 matches at 8 bases. Germline CDR1 is MGHDK and CDR2 is SYGVNS. This CDR3 comprises 14 residues. J was trimmed by 0 bases and V by 5 bases; bases with no gene match: 3. The CDR3 nucleotides are TGTGCCAGCAGTAGGACAGGGAACTCCTACGAGCAGTACTTC. Translated, it gives CASSRTGNSYEQYF.